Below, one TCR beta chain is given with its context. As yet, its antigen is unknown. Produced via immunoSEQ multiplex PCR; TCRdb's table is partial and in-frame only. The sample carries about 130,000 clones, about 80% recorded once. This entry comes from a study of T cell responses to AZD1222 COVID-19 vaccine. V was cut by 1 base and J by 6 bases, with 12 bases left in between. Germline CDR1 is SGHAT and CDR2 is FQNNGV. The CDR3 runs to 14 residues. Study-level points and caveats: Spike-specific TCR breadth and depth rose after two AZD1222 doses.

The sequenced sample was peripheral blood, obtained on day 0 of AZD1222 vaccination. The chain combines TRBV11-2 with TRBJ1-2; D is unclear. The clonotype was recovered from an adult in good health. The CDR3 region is CASSLVPGGDGYTF. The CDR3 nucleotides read TGTGCCAGCAGCTTAGTACCGGGTGGGGATGGCTACACCTTC.